Only a few counts were recorded for the clone carrying this TCR beta chain. With 4 bases clipped from V and 5 bases from J, the junction kept 3 bases outside the gene matches. This CDR3 contains 15 residues. The germline CDR1 and CDR2 sequences are SGHTA and FQGTGA. These data originate in a study of blood T cell repertoires in COVID-19. Study as a whole: Sites in the United States, Italy and Spain provided acute and convalescent COVID-19 samples. In each case, the material was cDNA or gDNA derived from T cells, B-cell-depleted T cells, or PBMCs.

Only in-frame clones appear in the TCRdb table, and some are missing; sequencing was by immunoSEQ multiplex PCR. The sample has 250,000 to 300,000 clones; approximately 91% are singletons. This sequence joins TRBV7-3 and TRBJ2-2; TRBD2 matches 11 bases. Sequencing was carried out using PBMCs or T cells enriched from blood (not recorded which). This receptor was taken from a woman in her thirties or forties with acute COVID-19. The CDR3 protein is CASSWTSGLTGELFF. The CDR3 DNA reads as TGTGCCAGCAGCTGGACTAGCGGGCTTACCGGGGAGCTGTTTTTT.